This T cell receptor (beta chain) stems from a study of control samples from healthy donors and cancer patients (dated by TCRdb to the early 2020s). Libraries were constructed by the immunoSEQ multiplex PCR assay. Here the immuneACCESS table is served through TCRdb, limited to in-frame sequences with V and J called. Missing clones are a known gap in these copies; in checked studies unresolved V genes cover under half, and the rest lacks a known reason. In all, the sample holds 150,000 to 190,000 clones, and about 93% of those were seen once. The ten largest account for 2% to 2.5% of the sample. The CDR3 measures 16 amino acids from cysteine to phenylalanine. The retained sequence is limited to the CDR3, 48 bases, with the frame set at the first base. From the germline V gene, CDR1 is SGDLS and CDR2 is YYNGEE. Ends trimmed: V by 3 bases, J by 0 bases; bases unmatched to a gene: 2. Remarks on this clone: What this receptor recognizes is not known. No base quality values were provided; no much bigger clone lies one nucleotide off.

The sequenced material came from blood. This clonotype was obtained from a man in his fifties in good health. The chain is made from TRBV9 and TRBJ2-3; TRBD2 fits 12 bases in the junction. The CDR3 reads as follows: CASSGGTSGSTDTQYF. The DNA sequence is given as TGTGCCAGCAGCGGGGGGACTAGCGGGAGCACAGATACGCAGTATTTT.